This T cell receptor beta chain was identified during a study of blood T cell repertoires in COVID-19 (TCRdb year 2020). Study-level background: The collaborator samples originated in the United States, Italy and Spain and spanned the acute and convalescent phases of COVID-19. The prospective study material was composed of cDNA or gDNA derived from T cells, B-cell-depleted T cells, or PBMCs. Deeply sampled blood TCRbeta repertoires from subjects exposed to, actively infected with, or recovered from COVID-19 were included in the dataset. The repertoires were released in a freely available public database meant as a resource for research on the immune response to SARS-CoV-2. Samples came from the ongoing ImmuneRACE study (first 160 participants) plus 1,254 subjects from 6 global collaborators. A de-identified subject ID, COVID-19 status, age in years and sex were almost always included in the sample metadata. Where available, HLA class I and class II types were obtained from metadata supplied by the sample provider rather than from assay-based typing. The study at large found these results: How much clinical and demographic metadata was included differed by source and by participant, and the metadata was provided uncurated.

Each collaborating institution followed its own protocols to collect whole blood in K2EDTA tubes. Collaborator samples were shipped for TCRbeta analysis as frozen whole blood, isolated PBMCs, or DNA extracted from either sample type. Details on this clone: What antigen it recognizes has not been identified. Per-base qualities were not stored, and no clone one base away is much larger.

CDR1 and CDR2 (MNHEY, SMNVEV) derive from the germline V gene (reference sequence). V was cut back by 11 bases and J by 5 bases, leaving a gap of 10 bases between them. There are 10 amino acids in the CDR3, from cysteine to phenylalanine inclusive. The only DNA kept is the CDR3, 30 bases in frame from the first base. TCRbeta CDR3 regions were amplified from genomic DNA using the immunoSEQ Assay, a bias-controlled multiplex PCR. Per the original workflow: The number of nucleated cells in each sample was estimated by amplification of reference gene primers within the assay. Sequence reads were collapsed and filtered to measure the absolute abundance of every unique TCRbeta CDR3 rearrangement. For each sample, productive Simpson clonality was calculated as the square root of Simpson's diversity index over productive rearrangements. TCRdb limited this immuneACCESS table to in-frame rearrangements with V and J called. A share of clones is missing; checked studies link under half to unresolved V genes, and the rest is unexplained. D and trimming come from the DNA, and the V and J calls and clone size come from that table. The sample table holds under 200,000 clones, of which over 65% were seen once. The top ten constitute approximately 8% of the sample.

The sequencing sample was made of peripheral blood. The sequence came from a man aged 60-69 years with acute or convalescent COVID-19. Recombination connected TRBV27 to TRBJ2-7; TRBD2 is perhaps the D gene, given 6 matching bases. The CDR3 loop reads CAAGSHEQYF. Read as DNA, the sequence is TGTGCCGCGGGGAGCCACGAGCAGTACTTC.